This T cell receptor (beta chain) was obtained from a study of blood T cell repertoires in COVID-19. Regarding this clone: A junction end diverges from the germline sequence, so it may reflect a read error.

Germline values: CDR1 SQVTM, CDR2 ANQGSEA. The length of the CDR3 is 9 residues. Some clones are missing from TCRdb's copy, which holds only in-frame ones; the method was immunoSEQ multiplex PCR. The sample holds 160,000 or so clones, 87% seen once. The chain links TRBV29-1 to TRBJ1-1; D not certain. The source material was peripheral blood. This clonotype was obtained from a woman in her 50s with acute or convalescent COVID-19. In nucleotides, the CDR3 is TGCAGCGTTGAAGGGGAGCGTCCCTTT. This codes for CSVEGERPF.